The 18 T cell receptor beta chains listed next were all sequenced from one sample in a study of T cell responses to AZD1222 COVID-19 vaccine. The protocol was immunoSEQ multiplex PCR, while the TCRdb copy is restricted to in-frame clones and leaves out a portion. The sample includes some 110,000 clones, roughly nine tenths of them seen just once. Material: peripheral blood, obtained on day 0 of AZD1222 vaccination. Receptors originate from an adult in good health.

The rearrangement joins TRBV29-1 to TRBJ2-2; D is possibly TRBD1 or TRBD2 (5 bases each). CDR3 size: 13 residues. V was cut by 2 bases and J by 5 bases, with 9 bases left in between. The V gene's germline CDR1 is SQVTM and CDR2 ANQGSEA. The CDR3 DNA is TGCAGCGTTGAACCCGGGGCAACCGGGGAGCTGTTTTTT. The encoded protein is CSVEPGATGELFF.

The chain has TRBV3-1 (or the pseudogene TRBV3-2) and TRBJ1-5; TRBD1 agrees at 8 bases. Germline CDR1 is LGHDT and CDR2 is YNNKEL (reference sequence). There are 14 residues in the CDR3. V trimming: 3 bases; J trimming: 7 bases; junction bases outside the gene matches: 5. In DNA, the CDR3 is TGTGCCAGCAGCCATGGAGACAGGGGACAGCCCCAGCATTTT. Protein: CASSHGDRGQPQHF.

CDR3 sequence: CASSVEAGTEAFF. The CDR3 DNA reads as TGTGCCAGCAGCGTAGAAGCGGGCACTGAAGCTTTCTTT. This rearrangement joins TRBV9 to TRBJ1-1; no definite D call. The CDR3 is 13 amino acids. Germline lookup yields CDR1 SGDLS and CDR2 YYNGEE. The V gene lost 0 bases and the J gene lost 4 bases, with 7 bases spanning the gap.

J is TRBJ2-1 and V is TRBV5-4; 7 bases agree with TRBD2. Germline CDR1 and CDR2: SGHNT and YYREEE (reference sequence). The V gene end was trimmed by 3 bases and the J gene end by 4 bases; junction bases not matched to a gene: 7. The CDR3 is 15 residues long. The CDR3 spells CASSSGGDQYNEQFF. The CDR3 DNA reads TGTGCCAGCAGCTCTGGGGGGGACCAATACAATGAGCAGTTCTTC. The variable domain in full, with the rest retrieved from reference TRBV5-4 and TRBJ2-1, is ETGVTQSPTHLIKTRGQQVTLRCSSQSGHNTVSWYQQALGQGPQFIFQYYREEENGRGNFPPRFSGLQFPNYSSELNVNALELDDSALYLCASSSGGDQYNEQFFGPGTRLTVL.

V is TRBV5-1 and J is TRBJ1-3; TRBD1 might be the D (5 bases). In germline, CDR1 is SGHRS, CDR2 YFSETQ. CDR3 length equals 15 residues. V was shortened by 0 bases and J by 4 bases, with 11 bases between the two germline ends. The CDR3 here is CASSLAGARGNTIYF. The CDR3 coding sequence is TGCGCCAGCAGCTTGGCTGGGGCCAGAGGAAACACCATATATTTT.

The chain couples TRBV6-1 to TRBJ2-4; tentative D call: TRBD1 (5 bases). This CDR3 region has 12 residues. Germline V gene sequence: CDR1 MNHNS, CDR2 SASEGT. The V end lost 2 bases, the J end lost 8 bases, and 7 bases lay between the germline ends. DNA for the CDR3: TGTGCCAGCAGTGAAACAGGCGACATTCAGTACTTC. This codes for CASSETGDIQYF.

The chain combines TRBV28 with TRBJ2-7; D may match TRBD1 or TRBD2 (5 bases each). V lost 7 bases, J lost 0 bases, and 16 bases lay in between. This CDR3 is built from 15 residues. Germline CDR1 MDHEN, CDR2 SYDVKM. CDR3 region: CASNYGDASSYEQYF. Written as DNA, the CDR3 is TGTGCCAGCAATTATGGGGACGCGAGCTCCTACGAGCAGTACTTC.

This clone was observed a few times. The V and J genes are TRBV7-8 and TRBJ1-1; the D is unclear. The V end lost 2 bases, the J end lost 4 bases, and 11 bases lay between the germline ends. The CDR3 consists of 14 residues. CDR1 and CDR2 from the germline V gene are SGHVS and FQNEAQ. CDR3 loop: CASSLQSGRTEAFF. The CDR3 DNA reads TGTGCCAGCAGCTTACAATCAGGCCGCACTGAAGCTTTCTTT.

The chain carries TRBV9 and TRBJ1-1; D may be TRBD1 (5 bases). Trimming cost V 3 bases and J 6 bases, with 18 bases left between them. Per the germline V gene, CDR1 is SGDLS and CDR2 is YYNGEE. The CDR3 spans 15 residues. Written as DNA, the CDR3 is TGTGCCAGCAGCGCTAATAGCCATGGAGGGGCTGAAGCTTTCTTT. Its protein product is CASSANSHGGAEAFF.

V gene TRBV11-2 combines with J gene TRBJ1-1; D call uncertain. This CDR3 region has 14 residues. CDR1 and CDR2 from the germline V gene are SGHAT and FQNNGV. The V end was cut by 0 bases, the J end by 1 base, with 6 bases between. DNA for the CDR3: TGTGCCAGCAGCTTAGAATCTGGGAACACTGAAGCTTTCTTT. Its protein product is CASSLESGNTEAFF.

The chain recombines TRBV9 with TRBJ1-4; tentatively, D is TRBD1 (5 bases). Germline loops: CDR1 SGDLS, CDR2 YYNGEE. V was cut by 2 bases and J by 6 bases, with 14 bases left in between. CDR3 length: 15 residues. The CDR3, as DNA: TGTGCCAGCAGCGTCAGGGCCAGCGTTCATGAAAAACTGTTTTTT. Translated, it gives CASSVRASVHEKLFF.

The J gene is TRBJ2-1, the V gene TRBV10-3, with D maybe TRBD2 (6 bases). Trimming took 7 bases from V and 3 from J, leaving 13 bases between them. This CDR3 is built from 14 residues. Germline values: CDR1 ENHRY, CDR2 SYGVKD. In DNA form, the CDR3 reads TGTGCCATCATCGTGGCGGGGCTCTACAATGAGCAGTTCTTC. Amino acids: CAIIVAGLYNEQFF.

This clone was recorded once. J is TRBJ2-3 and V is TRBV24-1; 13 bases line up with TRBD2. This CDR3 region has 20 residues. The V gene end was trimmed by 3 bases and the J gene end by 0 bases; junction bases not matched to a gene: 11. In germline, CDR1 is KGHDR, CDR2 SFDVKD. DNA for the CDR3: TGTGCCACCAGTGATAGAACTAGCGGGGGGGCCGTGGGAAGCACAGATACGCAGTATTTT. This gives the protein CATSDRTSGGAVGSTDTQYF.

The rearrangement joins TRBV11-2 to TRBJ1-2; no clear D gene. Trimming left V 3 bases short and J 5 bases short, with 7 bases between. The CDR3 runs 12 residues. Germline V gives CDR1 SGHAT, CDR2 FQNNGV. In DNA, the CDR3 is TGTGCCAGCAGCTTGGCTCATTATGGCTACACCTTC. Residues: CASSLAHYGYTF. Looking up the rest from reference TRBV11-2 and TRBJ1-2 gives the full variable domain: EAGVAQSPRYKIIEKRQSVAFWCNPISGHATLYWYQQILGQGPKLLIQFQNNGVVDDSQLPKDRFSAERLKGVDSTLKIQPAKLEDSAVYLCASSLAHYGYTFGSGTRLTVV.

CDR3 residues: CASSEQRDQETQYF. DNA for the CDR3: TGTGCCAGCAGTGAACAGCGGGACCAAGAGACCCAGTACTTC. V usage is TRBV2 and J usage is TRBJ2-5; a possible D gene is TRBD2 (6 bases). Germline V CDR1 and CDR2: SNHLY, FYNNEI. The CDR3 runs 14 residues. V lost 2 bases, J lost 0 bases, and 7 bases lay in between. The whole variable domain, filled in from reference TRBV2 and TRBJ2-5, reads EPEVTQTPSHQVTQMGQEVILRCVPISNHLYFYWYRQILGQKVEFLVSFYNNEISEKSEIFDDQFSVERPDGSNFTLKIRSTKLEDSAMYFCASSEQRDQETQYFGPGTRLLVL.

J is TRBJ1-1 and V is TRBV11-2; no reliable D call. Germline V gives CDR1 SGHAT, CDR2 FQNNGV. This CDR3 is 13 amino acids long. With 5 bases removed from V and 3 bases from J, the gap between germline ends came to 10 bases. The CDR3 here is CASSPRFDTEAFF. The CDR3 DNA reads TGTGCCAGCAGCCCACGCTTCGACACTGAAGCTTTCTTT.

The rearrangement joins TRBV10-3 to TRBJ2-7; TRBD1 agrees at 7 bases. The CDR3 runs to 16 residues. The V gene's germline CDR1 is ENHRY and CDR2 SYGVKD. With 3 bases clipped from V and 1 base from J, the junction kept 9 bases outside the gene matches. The CDR3 DNA follows: TGTGCCATCAGTGATTCTGACAGGGCCCTTTCCTACGAGCAGTACTTC. Its protein is CAISDSDRALSYEQYF.

The rearrangement joins TRBV7-6 to TRBJ1-4; D is uncertain. Germline V gene lookup returns CDR1 SGHVS and CDR2 FNYEAQ. This CDR3 is built from 15 residues. Trimming pared 2 bases from V and 5 bases from J, leaving 12 bases between. The CDR3 nucleotides read TGTGCCAGCAGCTTACAAGGAGGGTTCAATGAAAAACTGTTTTTT. Encoded protein: CASSLQGGFNEKLFF.